This TCR beta chain was captured by sequencing in a study of identifying expanded T cells in peripheral blood. No infections or other immune events were documented during collection. Notes on the study in general: Technical replicates showed roughly 1.2 changed clones; around 2 weeks about 16; four weeks 19.

Assay: immunoSEQ multiplex PCR; the TCRdb copy retains only in-frame clones and omits some. The sample yields over 45,000 clones, about 85% seen once. The CDR3 is 16 residues long. Trimming removed 1 base from V and 2 bases from J; junction bases left unmatched: 4. The germline CDR1 and CDR2 sequences are SEHNR and FQNEAQ (reference sequence). Of note for this clone: Its cognate antigen is unknown.

The sequence was collected from a person aged 18-70 years in good health. This chain links TRBV7-9 with TRBJ2-3; 9 nucleotides align to TRBD2. Sequencing was done on a sample of blood. CDR3 loop: CASSLVAGAPTDTQYF. The CDR3 DNA reads as TGTGCCAGCAGCTTAGTAGCGGGGGCACCCACAGATACGCAGTATTTT.